One T cell receptor beta chain is described in this entry. These data come from a study of cytomegalovirus exposure and HLA in healthy donors. The CDR3 totals 14 residues. Per the germline V gene, CDR1 is MNHNS and CDR2 is SASEGT. Between the trimmed V and J ends, which lost 1 base and 6 bases, there was a span of 12 bases. With 60 Vbeta and 13 Jbeta primers, the PCR was carried out. Profiled with immunoSEQ multiplex PCR; TCRdb holds only in-frame clones, not every one. The profile shows 140,000 or so clones, around 80% of them singletons. The chain uses TRBV6-1 and TRBJ1-1; TRBD1 might be the D (5 bases). This clonotype was obtained from a man aged 35 to 55 in good health and CMV-seronegative. Material for sequencing was PBMCs. CDR3 bases: TGTGCCAGCAGTGAAGGGCAGGGTTTGGCTGAAGCTTTCTTT. Translated, it gives CASSEGQGLAEAFF.